The 5 T cell receptor beta chains below come from one sample, sequenced in a study of T cells in Graves' hyperthyroidism and ophthalmopathy. The source material, RNA transcripts, was used to amplify TCR beta CDR3 regions. TCR CDR3 regions were first amplified by RT-PCR with HTBI primers. TCRdb processed the multiplex PCR reads anew with MiXCR; each CDR3 protein has one entry. The table records a few hundred thousand distinct CDR3 sequences, approximately 14% of them present only once. Material: blood. The receptor set was obtained from a woman in her late teens or twenties with Graves' hyperthyroidism.

This clonotype appeared many times. This chain connects TRBV4-1 to TRBJ2-7; TRBD2 might be the D (7 bases). Germline loops: CDR1 MGHRA, CDR2 YSYEKL. V lost 6 bases, J lost 1 base, and 16 bases lay in between. The CDR3 contains 15 residues. CDR3 in DNA: TGCGCCAGCAGTCCATCCAGGGGAGGGTCCTACGAGCAGTACTTC. As protein: CASSPSRGGSYEQYF.

Ten or more counts support this clonotype. This chain uses TRBV12-3 or TRBV12-4 with TRBJ2-3, with D perhaps matching TRBD2 (5 bases). The CDR3 is made up of 16 amino acids. V was pared by 3 bases and J by 4 bases, with 17 bases between. CDR3 DNA sequence: TGTGCCAGCAGTTTGTGGCTAGCCGCGGTCCCAGATACGCAGTATTTT. The encoded protein is CASSLWLAAVPDTQYF.

This clonotype appeared many times. V and J are TRBV28 and TRBJ2-7; the match to TRBD2 covers 9 bases. This CDR3 region has 15 residues. The V gene's germline CDR1 is MDHEN and CDR2 SYDVKM. The trim removed 6 bases at V and 5 bases at J, leaving 11 bases unmatched. The CDR3 spells CASSSNGGREDEQYF. The CDR3 nucleotides are TGTGCCAGCAGCTCCAACGGCGGGAGGGAGGACGAGCAGTACTTC.

Many counts were recorded for this clonotype. This chain connects TRBV20-1 to TRBJ2-7; D is ambiguous. Germline CDR1 is DFQATT and CDR2 is SNEGSKA (reference sequence). The CDR3 contains 14 residues. Trimming took off 5 bases at V and 3 bases at J, with 17 bases between the two ends. CDR3 sequence: CSAGERDVNYEQYF. The CDR3 nucleotides read TGCAGTGCTGGGGAAAGAGATGTCAACTACGAGCAGTACTTC.

The chain's CDR3 is CASSSISAGVLNQPQHF. The CDR3 DNA reads TGTGCCAGCAGTTCTATCTCAGCAGGGGTCCTCAATCAGCCCCAGCATTTT. The chain is built from TRBV12-3 or TRBV12-4 and TRBJ1-5; possibly TRBD1 for D (6 bases). With 4 bases removed from V and 3 bases from J, the gap between germline ends came to 19 bases. The CDR3 has 17 amino acids.